This TCR beta chain is drawn from a study of cytomegalovirus exposure and HLA in healthy donors (dated by TCRdb to the late 2010s). For the wider study: A later analysis indicated that the 130 or so validation repertoires were generated on the platform also employed for the approximately 700 repertoires of the first cohort. The aim of the study was to test whether cataloging public T cell receptors could identify signatures of past pathogen exposure. In addition to the first cohort of around 670 subjects, a separate validation cohort of 120 different subjects was used. To predict cytomegalovirus infection status, the study combined high-throughput TCR immunosequencing, statistical association of individual TCRs with disease status, and machine learning.

General study outcomes and caveats: A later analysis had no HLA typing for the validation cohort, so co-occurrence there was scored across all 110 or so repertoires. The study gave a list of roughly 150 TCR beta chains associated with cytomegalovirus. According to the authors, the approach could potentially be generalized to other disease states and immunological phenotypes. In vitro tests confirmed that a few of the cytomegalovirus-associated TCR beta chains recognize cytomegalovirus antigens. In a later analysis, TCRs clustered in the first cohort were found to also tend to co-occur in the approximately 120 validation repertoires, with about 93% of cluster scores above 0. The classifier was reported to diagnose cytomegalovirus status with high specificity and sensitivity in both the original and validation cohorts. Most TCR sequences were observed very rarely across donors, whereas some public TCRs were present in many individuals.

Libraries were constructed by the immunoSEQ multiplex PCR assay. The original pipeline was this. To diagnose cytomegalovirus status from the catalog of TCR beta chain sequences, a statistical classification framework was built. The table comes from immuneACCESS by way of TCRdb, which keeps in-frame sequences with V and J called. Part of the clones is missing from these tables; in studies checked, under half for an unresolved V gene and the rest for unknown reasons. V, J and clone size are those of that table, while D and trimming were read from the DNA. The sample contains about 360,000 clones, 86% of them found a single time. 0.83% of the sample is held by the ten biggest clonotypes. The donors were included in the validation cohort of over a hundred subjects, a group kept apart from the roughly 730-subject first cohort. As concerns this clone: This clone's antigen is unknown. The record has no base qualities; no much larger clone is one base away.

Here V drops 1 base and J drops 7 bases, and the junction holds 8 bases not matched to any gene. CDR1 MGHDK and CDR2 SYGVNS are derived from the germline V gene. CDR3 length: 16 amino acids, cysteine to phenylalanine. Only CDR3 DNA is held: 48 bases, read in frame from base 1. This sequence originates from a woman between 18 and 30 years old in good health and CMV-seronegative. The sequence joins TRBV25-1 to TRBJ1-4; TRBD1 aligns with 8 central bases. The sequenced sample was PBMCs. The CDR3 protein is CASSEFSGGVREKLFF. The DNA sequence is given as TGTGCCAGCAGTGAATTCTCAGGGGGCGTGCGTGAAAAACTGTTTTTT.